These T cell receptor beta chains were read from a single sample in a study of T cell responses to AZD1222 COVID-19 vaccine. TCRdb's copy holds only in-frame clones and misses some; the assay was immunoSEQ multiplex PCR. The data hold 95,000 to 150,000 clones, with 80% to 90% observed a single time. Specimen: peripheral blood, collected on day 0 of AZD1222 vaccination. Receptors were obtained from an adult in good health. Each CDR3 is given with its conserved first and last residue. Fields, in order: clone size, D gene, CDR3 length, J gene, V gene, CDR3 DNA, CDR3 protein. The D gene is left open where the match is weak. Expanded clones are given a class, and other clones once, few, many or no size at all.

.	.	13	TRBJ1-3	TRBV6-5	TGTGCCAGCAGTCGCCCGGATGGAAACACCATATATTTT	CASSRPDGNTIYF
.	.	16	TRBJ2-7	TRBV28	TGTGCCAGCAGTTTCCTCCGTGTGTTACGACCCTACGAGCAGTACTTC	CASSFLRVLRPYEQYF
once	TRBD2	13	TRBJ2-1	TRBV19	TGTGCCAGTACCCAACTAGCGAACAATGAGCAGTTCTTC	CASTQLANNEQFF
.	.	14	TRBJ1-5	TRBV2	TGTGCCAGCAGGGGGGGTTGGGGCAATCAGCCCCAGCATTTT	CASRGGWGNQPQHF
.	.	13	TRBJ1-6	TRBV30	TGTGCCTGGAAAGTACAGAATAATTCACCCCTCCACTTT	CAWKVQNNSPLHF
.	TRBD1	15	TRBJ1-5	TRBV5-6	TGTGCCAGCAGCAGCGACAGGGGGAGCAATCAGCCCCAGCATTTT	CASSSDRGSNQPQHF
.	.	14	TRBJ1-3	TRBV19	TGTGCCAGTACCTACGACATCTCTGGAAACACCATATATTTT	CASTYDISGNTIYF
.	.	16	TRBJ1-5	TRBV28	TGTGCCAGCAGTAACCGTACGGGCAGTTACAATCAGCCCCAGCATTTT	CASSNRTGSYNQPQHF
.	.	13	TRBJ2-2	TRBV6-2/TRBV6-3	TGTGCCAGCAGCGTGGGTCTGGGCGGGGAGCTGTTTTTT	CASSVGLGGELFF
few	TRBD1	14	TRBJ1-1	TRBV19	TGTGCCAGTAGTACAGGACAGGGGAACACTGAAGCTTTCTTT	CASSTGQGNTEAFF
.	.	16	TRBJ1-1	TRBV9	TGTGCCAGCAGCGTAAGGGGGGACTTTATCGGCACTGAAGCTTTCTTT	CASSVRGDFIGTEAFF
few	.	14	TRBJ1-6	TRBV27	TGTGCCAGCAGTTTACTCGGGCCTAATTCACCCCTCCACTTT	CASSLLGPNSPLHF
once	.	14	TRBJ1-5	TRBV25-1	TGTGCCAGCAGTGAGGGGGAGACGGATCAGCCCCAGCATTTT	CASSEGETDQPQHF
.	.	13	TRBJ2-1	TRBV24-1	TGTGCCACCGGGACACCCTCCTACAATGAGCAGTTCTTC	CATGTPSYNEQFF
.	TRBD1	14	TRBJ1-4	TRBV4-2	TGTGCCAGCAGCCAAGATCTAGGACAGGGCGAACTGTTTTTT	CASSQDLGQGELFF
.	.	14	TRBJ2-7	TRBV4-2	TGTGCCAGCAGCCAAGATCAGAGGGGGACCGAGCAGTACTTC	CASSQDQRGTEQYF
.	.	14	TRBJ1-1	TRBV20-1	TGCAGTGCTAGTATCGGCAGCGTGAACACTGAAGCTTTCTTT	CSASIGSVNTEAFF
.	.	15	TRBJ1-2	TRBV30	TGTGCCTGGAGTTCGTTGGGAGTCGGAGAAAGCGGCTACACCTTC	CAWSSLGVGESGYTF
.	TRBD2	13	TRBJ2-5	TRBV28	TGTGCCAGCAGTCCTCAGGGAGGGGAGACCCAGTACTTC	CASSPQGGETQYF
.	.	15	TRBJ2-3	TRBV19	TGTGCCAGTAGGCGAAGGGACGTCAGCACAGATACGCAGTATTTT	CASRRRDVSTDTQYF
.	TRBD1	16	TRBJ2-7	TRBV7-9	TGTGCCAGCAGCCCACGTTCCGGGACAGGGCCTTACGAGCAGTACTTC	CASSPRSGTGPYEQYF
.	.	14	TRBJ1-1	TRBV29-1	TGCAGCGTTGAACCCATCGGGGGTAGCACTGAAGCTTTCTTT	CSVEPIGGSTEAFF
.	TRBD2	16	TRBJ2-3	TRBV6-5	TGTGCCAGCAGTTACTCAGCGGGGGTTGGCACAGATACGCAGTATTTT	CASSYSAGVGTDTQYF
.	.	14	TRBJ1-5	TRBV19	TGTGCCAGTAGTATACAAACAGGGATACAGCCCCAGCATTTT	CASSIQTGIQPQHF
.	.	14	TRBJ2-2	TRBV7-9	TGTGCCAGCAGCTCCGGGACGCACACCGGGGAGCTGTTTTTT	CASSSGTHTGELFF
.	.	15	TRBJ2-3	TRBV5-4	TGTGCCAGCAGCTTGGGGGTGACTAGCACAGATACGCAGTATTTT	CASSLGVTSTDTQYF
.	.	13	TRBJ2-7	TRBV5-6	TGTGCCAGCAGCTTGATAGGGGTTTACGAGCAGTACTTC	CASSLIGVYEQYF
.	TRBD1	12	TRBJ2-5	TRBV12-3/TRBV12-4	TGTGCCAGCAGCCCCAGGGGGGAGACCCAGTACTTC	CASSPRGETQYF
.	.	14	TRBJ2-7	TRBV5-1	TGCGCCAGCAGCTCCTCAGGGGCCTCCTACGAGCAGTACTTC	CASSSSGASYEQYF
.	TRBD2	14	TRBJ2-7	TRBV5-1	TGCGCCAGCAGCCTGGGACTAGCGGGGGGAGAGCAGTACTTC	CASSLGLAGGEQYF
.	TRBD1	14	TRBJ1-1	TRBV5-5	TGTGCCAGCAGCCCAGGGGGGATGAACACTGAAGCTTTCTTT	CASSPGGMNTEAFF
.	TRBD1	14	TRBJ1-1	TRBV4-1	TGCGCCAGCAGCCGCGGACAGGTGAACACTGAAGCTTTCTTT	CASSRGQVNTEAFF
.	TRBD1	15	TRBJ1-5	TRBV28	TGTGCCAGCAGTTCACCGGACAGGCCTAATCAGCCCCAGCATTTT	CASSSPDRPNQPQHF
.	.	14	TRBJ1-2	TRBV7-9	TGTGCCAGCAGCCACCCTAAAGGGATCTATGGCTACACCTTC	CASSHPKGIYGYTF
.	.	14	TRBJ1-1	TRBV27	TGTGCCAGCCGCCTGGGGGTGATGAACACTGAAGCTTTCTTT	CASRLGVMNTEAFF
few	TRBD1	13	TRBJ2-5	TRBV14	TGTGCCAGCCCAGGGACAGGACAAGAGACCCAGTACTTC	CASPGTGQETQYF
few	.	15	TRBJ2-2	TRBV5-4	TGTGCCAGCAGTAACATGAGGGTGAACACCGGGGAGCTGTTTTTT	CASSNMRVNTGELFF
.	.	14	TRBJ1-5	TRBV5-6	TGTGCCAGCAGCTTGTTCGTTAGCAATCAGCCCCAGCATTTT	CASSLFVSNQPQHF
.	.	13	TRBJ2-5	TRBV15	TGTGCCACCAGCAGGGGGCAGGGAGAGACCCAGTACTTC	CATSRGQGETQYF
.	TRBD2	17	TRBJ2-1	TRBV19	TGTGCCAGTAGTCCCTGGGCTAGCGGGGTCTCCTACAATGAGCAGTTCTTC	CASSPWASGVSYNEQFF
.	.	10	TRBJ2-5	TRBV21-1	TGTGCCAGCAGCACCCAGGAGAGGGACTTC	CASSTQERDF
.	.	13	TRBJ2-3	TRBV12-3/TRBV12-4	TGTGCCAGCACGGTCATGAGTACAGATACGCAGTATTTT	CASTVMSTDTQYF
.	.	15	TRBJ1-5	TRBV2	TGTGCCAGCAGACTCTCCAGGGAAGGAGATCAGCCCCAGCATTTT	CASRLSREGDQPQHF
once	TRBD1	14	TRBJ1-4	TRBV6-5	TGTGCCAGCAGACCTGCAGGGGGCCACAGAAAACTGTTTTTT	CASRPAGGHRKLFF
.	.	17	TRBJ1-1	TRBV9	TGTGCCAGCAGCGTAGGTTCAGGGAGGAAAATGAACACTGAAGCTTTCTTT	CASSVGSGRKMNTEAFF
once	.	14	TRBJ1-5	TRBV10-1	TGCGCCAGCACTTCAACCGATAGCAATCAGCCCCAGCATTTT	CASTSTDSNQPQHF